The rows below give T cell receptor beta chains drawn from one sample of a study of blood T cell repertoires in COVID-19. TCRdb keeps only in-frame clones here, not all; method: immunoSEQ multiplex PCR. The data show about 280,000 clones, roughly 85% seen once. The specimen sequenced was PBMCs or T cells enriched from blood (not recorded which). These receptors all come from a woman aged 45-65 years who had recovered from COVID-19. CDR3s include the opening cysteine and the closing phenylalanine or tryptophan. The D gene is left open where the match is weak. Only some rows state a clone size, as once, few, many or a class for expanded clones.

>TRBV5-6|TRBD1|.|TRBJ1-1
CASSLAGGGGTEAFF
TGTGCCAGCAGCTTGGCCGGAGGGGGCGGGACTGAAGCTTTCTTT
>TRBV15|.|.|TRBJ2-5
CATSRVRSGAETQYF
TGTGCCACCAGCAGAGTGCGGTCAGGGGCGGAGACCCAGTACTTC
>TRBV18|.|.|TRBJ2-2
CASSPLDDSTGELFF
TGTGCCAGCTCACCTCTGGATGACAGCACCGGGGAGCTGTTTTTT
>TRBV5-4|.|.|TRBJ1-3
CASSSDKFSGNTIYF
TGTGCCAGCAGTTCTGACAAATTCTCTGGAAACACCATATATTTT
>TRBV7-5|.|.|TRBJ2-4
CVAPHMVLIRGRGAKNIQYF
TGTGTCGCACCCCACATGGTCCTAATCAGGGGGCGCGGAGCCAAAAACATTCAGTACTTC
>TRBV5-8|TRBD1|.|TRBJ1-2
CASSLGDRANYGYTF
TGTGCCAGCAGCTTGGGTGACAGGGCTAACTATGGCTACACCTTC
>TRBV29-1|.|.|TRBJ1-2
CSIIGGGYGYTF
TGCAGCATCATTGGGGGAGGCTATGGCTACACCTTC
>TRBV19|TRBD1|.|TRBJ1-2
CASSIWDSANYGYTF
TGTGCCAGTAGTATATGGGACAGCGCTAACTATGGCTACACCTTC
>TRBV18|.|once|TRBJ1-5
CASSQRGSNQPQHF
TGTGCCAGCTCACAGCGGGGTAGCAATCAGCCCCAGCATTTT
>TRBV6-5|TRBD2|.|TRBJ2-1
CATTISGRYNEQFF
TGTGCCACCACCATTAGCGGGAGGTACAATGAGCAGTTCTTC
>TRBV7-2|.|.|TRBJ1-1
CASSLVVQINTEAFF
TGTGCCAGCAGCTTAGTTGTACAGATAAACACTGAAGCTTTCTTT
>TRBV3-1/TRBV3-2|TRBD1|.|TRBJ2-3
CASSLGQGRTDTQYF
TGTGCCAGCAGCCTCGGACAGGGGAGAACAGATACGCAGTATTTT
>TRBV15|TRBD1|.|TRBJ1-6
CATSRDGQGMGSPLHF
TGTGCCACCAGCAGAGATGGACAGGGCATGGGATCACCCCTCCACTTT
>TRBV29-1|.|once|TRBJ1-3
CSVVFGGGNTIYF
TGCAGCGTTGTTTTCGGGGGTGGAAACACCATATATTTT
>TRBV6-5|TRBD1|.|TRBJ2-2
CASSYSKTGPTGELFF
TGTGCCAGCAGTTACTCGAAGACAGGGCCCACCGGGGAGCTGTTTTTT
>TRBV3-1/TRBV3-2|TRBD2|.|TRBJ2-1
CASSPPGGGWNEQFF
TGTGCCAGCAGCCCACCCGGGGGAGGGTGGAATGAGCAGTTCTTC
>TRBV14|TRBD2|.|TRBJ2-5
CASSQGSGSGAKETQYF
TGTGCCAGCAGCCAAGGTTCAGGGAGCGGGGCCAAAGAGACCCAGTACTTC
>TRBV7-2|TRBD2|few|TRBJ2-5
CASSLDWTRQETQYF
TGTGCCAGCAGCTTAGACTGGACTAGGCAAGAGACCCAGTACTTC
>TRBV4-1|TRBD1|once|TRBJ1-2
CASSQVVGGRGVRGYTF
TGCGCCAGCAGCCAAGTAGTAGGCGGCAGGGGGGTTAGGGGCTACACCTTC
>TRBV7-3|TRBD1|once|TRBJ1-1
CASSWTGGDTEAFF
TGTGCCAGCAGCTGGACAGGAGGGGACACTGAAGCTTTCTTT
>TRBV3-1/TRBV3-2|.|.|TRBJ2-2
CASSQELATGELFF
TGTGCCAGCAGCCAAGAACTAGCTACCGGGGAGCTGTTTTTT
>TRBV27|TRBD2|.|TRBJ2-1
CATTSGVEQFF
TGTGCCACGACTAGCGGGGTTGAGCAGTTCTTC
>TRBV7-2|.|.|TRBJ1-5
CASTHREGQPQHF
TGTGCCAGCACCCATCGGGAAGGGCAGCCCCAGCATTTT
>TRBV19|.|.|TRBJ1-2
CASSIDLRGIGNYGYTF
TGTGCCAGTAGTATAGATCTTCGAGGAATCGGCAACTATGGCTACACCTTC
>TRBV7-9|.|many|TRBJ2-7
CASGPGGTPYEQYF
TGTGCCAGCGGCCCCGGGGGGACACCCTACGAGCAGTACTTC
>TRBV4-2|TRBD2|once|TRBJ2-1
CASSRGSSGRSTYNEQFF
TGTGCCAGCAGCCGAGGGTCTAGCGGGAGGAGCACCTACAATGAGCAGTTCTTC
>TRBV9|TRBD1|.|TRBJ2-4
CASSSRTGQGNIQYF
TGTGCCAGCAGCTCCCGGACAGGGCAGGGAAACATTCAGTACTTC
>TRBV2|TRBD1|few|TRBJ1-2
CASTRDRAGGGYTF
TGTGCCAGCACCCGGGACAGGGCCGGGGGTGGCTACACCTTC
>TRBV19|TRBD1|.|TRBJ2-7
CASSPRTGSYEQYF
TGTGCCAGTAGTCCGCGGACAGGCTCCTACGAGCAGTACTTC
>TRBV15|.|.|TRBJ2-7
CATSRLEFYEQYF
TGTGCCACCAGCAGACTAGAATTCTACGAGCAGTACTTC
>TRBV2|TRBD1|.|TRBJ1-4
CASKGQGVEKLFF
TGTGCCAGCAAGGGACAGGGAGTAGAAAAACTGTTTTTT
>TRBV10-3|TRBD1|once|TRBJ1-6
CAISESNVGTGGSSPLHF
TGTGCCATCAGTGAGTCGAATGTCGGTACAGGGGGCTCTTCACCCCTCCACTTT
>TRBV2|.|.|TRBJ2-1
CASYQSGIDGQFF
TGTGCCAGCTACCAGTCCGGGATTGACGGGCAGTTCTTC
>TRBV9|TRBD1|.|TRBJ2-1
CASGPGQSYNEQFF
TGTGCCAGCGGCCCGGGACAGTCCTACAATGAGCAGTTCTTC
>TRBV5-1|TRBD2|.|TRBJ2-3
CASSPEVTSGRADGTQYF
TGCGCCAGCAGCCCCGAGGTGACTAGCGGGAGGGCGGATGGTACGCAGTATTTT
>TRBV7-2|.|.|TRBJ1-1
CASSLVPGNTEAFF
TGTGCCAGCAGCTTAGTGCCAGGGAACACTGAAGCTTTCTTT
>TRBV13|.|.|TRBJ2-7
CASSLGGRAYEQYF
TGTGCCAGCAGCTTAGGCGGCAGGGCCTACGAGCAGTACTTC
>TRBV27|TRBD1|.|TRBJ1-6
CASSLRQGPLYNSPLHF
TGTGCCAGCAGTTTAAGACAGGGGCCTTTATATAATTCACCCCTCCACTTT
>TRBV29-1|TRBD1|once|TRBJ2-5
CSVGTGRETQYF
TGCAGCGTGGGGACAGGGAGAGAGACCCAGTACTTC
>TRBV7-3|.|.|TRBJ2-1
CASSRGGSNNEQFF
TGTGCCAGCAGCCGTGGTGGGAGCAACAATGAGCAGTTCTTC
>TRBV19|TRBD1|.|TRBJ1-3
CASIGGQGKYSGNTIYF
TGTGCCAGTATCGGGGGACAGGGGAAATACTCTGGAAACACCATATATTTT
>TRBV5-8|.|.|TRBJ2-5
CASSYTSTETQYF
TGTGCCAGCAGCTATACTAGCACGGAGACCCAGTACTTC
>TRBV27|TRBD2|.|TRBJ2-1
CASSPTHSGSSYNEQFF
TGTGCCAGCAGTCCGACCCATAGCGGGAGCTCCTACAATGAGCAGTTCTTC
>TRBV2|TRBD2|.|TRBJ2-1
CASRGLLLSYNEQFF
TGTGCCAGCAGGGGACTACTCCTTAGCTACAATGAGCAGTTCTTC
>TRBV5-4|TRBD2|few|TRBJ2-1
CASSLEAGSYNEQFF
TGTGCCAGCAGCTTGGAAGCGGGGTCCTACAATGAGCAGTTCTTC
>TRBV28|.|.|TRBJ2-1
CASSSPGHPPTDEQFF
TGTGCCAGCAGTTCTCCGGGACATCCTCCAACTGATGAGCAGTTCTTC
>TRBV11-2|TRBD1|.|TRBJ2-2
CASSTDRGRAGELFF
TGTGCCAGCAGCACAGACAGGGGTAGGGCCGGGGAGCTGTTTTTT
>TRBV7-2|.|.|TRBJ2-7
CASSSNRVSYEQYF
TGTGCCAGCAGCTCAAACAGGGTCTCCTACGAGCAGTACTTC
>TRBV7-9|.|few|TRBJ1-1
CASSLVGENTEAFF
TGTGCCAGCAGCTTAGTAGGAGAGAACACTGAAGCTTTCTTT
>TRBV6-5|.|.|TRBJ1-5
CASRAGFNQPQHF
TGTGCCAGCAGGGCAGGGTTTAATCAGCCCCAGCATTTT
>TRBV15|.|.|TRBJ1-1
CATSRKTESTEAFF
TGTGCCACCAGCAGGAAGACAGAGTCAACTGAAGCTTTCTTT
>TRBV5-6|.|.|TRBJ1-3
CASSLAGGAWNTIYF
TGTGCCAGCAGCTTGGCGGGGGGAGCATGGAACACCATATATTTT
>TRBV5-4|TRBD1|.|TRBJ2-5
CASSSEGTGRETQYF
TGTGCCAGCAGCTCAGAAGGGACAGGGCGAGAGACCCAGTACTTC